This entry lists 12 T cell receptor beta chains sequenced from one sample in a study of cytomegalovirus exposure and HLA in healthy donors. Primers for the PCR totalled 60 Vbeta and 13 Jbeta. Assay used: immunoSEQ multiplex PCR; TCRdb lists only in-frame clones, some missing. The table has approximately 200,000 clones, 70% to 75% seen once. The material sequenced was PBMCs. The receptors stem from a woman in her 30s in good health and CMV-seropositive.

This clone was detected only once. The rearrangement uses TRBV5-1 and TRBJ2-2; tentatively, D is TRBD2 (5 bases). Germline CDR1 reads SGHRS; CDR2 reads YFSETQ. This CDR3 is 14 amino acids long. V was trimmed by 4 bases and J by 4 bases, leaving 11 bases between them. In DNA form, the CDR3 reads TGCGCCAGCAGCCTCTGGAGCGGCACCGGGGAGCTGTTTTTT. As protein: CASSLWSGTGELFF.

The chain employs TRBV19 and TRBJ1-5; perhaps TRBD1 as D (6 bases). Germline values: CDR1 LNHDA, CDR2 SQIVND (reference sequence). V was trimmed by 5 bases and J by 4 bases, leaving 12 bases between them. The CDR3 length is 14 residues. CDR3 bases: TGTGCCAGTAGTGCTACAGGGACAAATCAGCCCCAGCATTTT. This sequence encodes CASSATGTNQPQHF.

This clone came up once. The CDR3 reads CASSLRSRPGTSRYEQYF. CDR3 bases: TGTGCCAGCAGCTTAAGATCACGTCCCGGGACTAGTCGCTACGAGCAGTACTTC. The chain recombines TRBV11-2 with TRBJ2-7, with TRBD2 identical over 8 bases. The CDR3 contains 18 residues. J was trimmed by 3 bases and V by 2 bases; bases with no gene match: 15. Germline V gene data show CDR1 as SGHAT and CDR2 as FQNNGV.

The genes are TRBV5-1 and TRBJ2-1; possibly TRBD1 for D (5 bases). The CDR3 extends over 15 amino acids. Germline V gives CDR1 SGHRS, CDR2 YFSETQ. V lost 0 bases to trimming and J lost 4 bases, with 11 bases between them. In DNA, the CDR3 is TGCGCCAGCAGCTTGGGGCAACAGGTATACAATGAGCAGTTCTTC. The encoded protein is CASSLGQQVYNEQFF.

The V call is TRBV7-2, the J call TRBJ2-7, with 8 bases that match TRBD2. The CDR3 contains 16 residues. J lost 2 bases, V lost 0 bases, and 6 bases had no gene match. Germline lookup yields CDR1 SGHTA and CDR2 FQGNSA. CDR3 sequence: CASSLAPAGGTYEQYF. CDR3 bases: TGTGCCAGCAGCTTAGCTCCGGCGGGAGGTACCTACGAGCAGTACTTC.

The gene calls are TRBV28 and TRBJ1-1; 7 bases fit TRBD1. The V segment lost 6 bases and the J segment 1 base; nucleotides outside the gene matches: 11. The CDR3 has 16 amino acids. Germline CDR1 and CDR2: MDHEN and SYDVKM. As DNA, the CDR3 is TGTGCCAGCAGACTAAAACAGGGGTGGGCGAACACTGAAGCTTTCTTT. Its protein is CASRLKQGWANTEAFF.

This rearrangement joins TRBV19 to TRBJ1-2; 7 bases match TRBD1. In germline, CDR1 is LNHDA, CDR2 SQIVND (reference sequence). The J segment lost 4 bases and the V segment lost 5 bases, leaving 4 bases of the junction unmatched. The CDR3 contains 13 residues. The CDR3 loop reads CASSYQGVYGYTF. CDR3 bases: TGTGCCAGTAGTTACCAGGGGGTCTATGGCTACACCTTC.

This clone has just a few counts. The gene calls are TRBV5-1 and TRBJ1-1; 10 nucleotides agree with TRBD1. The V gene's germline CDR1 is SGHRS and CDR2 YFSETQ. The CDR3 runs 15 residues. The ends lost 0 bases at V and 1 base at J; junction bases unmatched: 0. CDR3: CASSLGDRGNTEAFF. The DNA of the CDR3 is TGCGCCAGCAGCTTGGGGGACAGGGGGAACACTGAAGCTTTCTTT.

This chain joins TRBV5-1 and TRBJ2-5; 10 bases map to TRBD2. The J call may be mistaken, given a closer DNA end match to TRBJ2-7. CDR3 size: 15 residues. Germline-derived CDR1 and CDR2 are SGHRS and YFSETQ. CDR3 DNA: TGCGCCAGCAGCTTGGCCGGACTAGCGGCCTACGAGCAGTACTTC. Protein product: CASSLAGLAAYEQYF.

The rearrangement links TRBV6-1 to TRBJ2-7, with D unclear. The V gene's germline CDR1 is MNHNS and CDR2 SASEGT. The CDR3 length is 11 residues. The V and J ends lost 3 bases and 3 bases respectively, with 3 bases between them. CDR3 sequence reads: CASSDNYEQYF. The CDR3 DNA reads TGTGCCAGCAGTGACAACTACGAGCAGTACTTC.

The chain links TRBV19 to TRBJ2-1; no clear D. This CDR3 is 11 amino acids long. The V gene's germline CDR1 is LNHDA and CDR2 SQIVND (reference sequence). The ends were cut back, 4 bases at V and 7 bases at J, with 5 bases in the middle. The CDR3 DNA sequence: TGTGCCAGTAGTAACCTAAATGAGCAGTTCTTC. This gives the protein CASSNLNEQFF.

The chain carries TRBV27 and TRBJ2-7; D perhaps matches TRBD2 (5 bases). From germline, CDR1 is MNHEY and CDR2 SMNVEV (reference sequence). Trimming took 5 bases from V and 3 from J, leaving 11 bases between them. This CDR3 is built from 13 residues. This CDR3 is CASSPGVGYEQYF. DNA for the CDR3: TGTGCCAGCAGTCCCGGGGTCGGCTACGAGCAGTACTTC.